This TCR beta chain stems from a study of CD8+ T cells in alopecia areata. The overall study: Severity scoring for treated patients was based on the percentage of affected scalp area. Study results and limitations: Among the top 100, expanded CD8+ clones were significantly decreased by tofacitinib, as was scalp clonality. How baseline CD8+ expansion relates to response remains uncertain (there was one nonresponder).

Sequencing relied on a cDNA template that was reverse transcribed from extracted RNA. Sequencing was performed with immunoSEQ multiplex PCR; in TCRdb, only in-frame clones are kept and a portion is missing. The sample holds more than 110,000 clones; roughly 82% are singletons and the top ten take 20% to 30%. Concerning this clone: The antigen is not known.

The sample's treatment: oral pan-JAK inhibitor, 5-10 mg twice daily. The CDR3 length is 14 residues. The V and J ends lost 5 bases and 3 bases respectively, with 14 bases between them. CDR1 is SEHNR and CDR2 is FQNEAQ in the germline V gene (reference sequence). This clonotype was obtained from a human donor with alopecia areata. The sample here was CD8+ T cells sorted from blood, taken at week 4, from a patient treated with tofacitinib. This chain joins TRBV7-9 and TRBJ2-7; D may be TRBD1 or TRBD2 (5 bases each). Here the CDR3 DNA reads TGTGCCAGCAGCCGTAGGGGCGGGCACTACGAGCAGTACTTC. Its translation: CASSRRGGHYEQYF.